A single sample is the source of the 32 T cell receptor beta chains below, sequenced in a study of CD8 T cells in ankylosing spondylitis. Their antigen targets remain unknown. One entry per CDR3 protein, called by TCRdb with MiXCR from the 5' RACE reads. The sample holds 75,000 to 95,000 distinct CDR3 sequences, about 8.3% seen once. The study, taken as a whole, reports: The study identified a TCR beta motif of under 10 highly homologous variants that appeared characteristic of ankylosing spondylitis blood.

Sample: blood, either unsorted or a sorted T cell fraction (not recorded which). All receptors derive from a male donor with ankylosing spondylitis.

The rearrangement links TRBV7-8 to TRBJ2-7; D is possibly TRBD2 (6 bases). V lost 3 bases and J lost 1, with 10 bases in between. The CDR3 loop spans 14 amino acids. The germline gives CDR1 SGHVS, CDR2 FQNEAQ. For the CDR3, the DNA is TGTGCCAGCAGCTTCATAGCGGATTCCTACGAGCAGTACTTC. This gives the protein CASSFIADSYEQYF.

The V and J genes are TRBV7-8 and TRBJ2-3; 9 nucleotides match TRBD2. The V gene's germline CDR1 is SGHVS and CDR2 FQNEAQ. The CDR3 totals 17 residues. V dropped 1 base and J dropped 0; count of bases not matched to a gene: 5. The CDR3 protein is CASSLGVAGASTDTQYF. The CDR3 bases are TGTGCCAGCAGCTTAGGTGTAGCGGGGGCTAGCACAGATACGCAGTATTTT.

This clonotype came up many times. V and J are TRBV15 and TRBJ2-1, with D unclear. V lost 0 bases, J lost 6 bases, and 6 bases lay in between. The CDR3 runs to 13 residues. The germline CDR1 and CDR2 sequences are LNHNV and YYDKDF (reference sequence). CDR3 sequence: CATSRDSGNEQFF. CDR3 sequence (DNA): TGTGCCACCAGCAGAGATTCTGGCAATGAGCAGTTCTTC.

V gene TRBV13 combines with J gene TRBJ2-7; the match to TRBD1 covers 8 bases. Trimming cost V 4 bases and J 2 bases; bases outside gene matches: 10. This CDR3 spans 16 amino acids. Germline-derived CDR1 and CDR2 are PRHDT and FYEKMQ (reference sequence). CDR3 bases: TGTGCCAGCAGCTCTACAGGGGGAACGGAGGCCTACGAGCAGTACGTC. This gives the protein CASSSTGGTEAYEQYV.

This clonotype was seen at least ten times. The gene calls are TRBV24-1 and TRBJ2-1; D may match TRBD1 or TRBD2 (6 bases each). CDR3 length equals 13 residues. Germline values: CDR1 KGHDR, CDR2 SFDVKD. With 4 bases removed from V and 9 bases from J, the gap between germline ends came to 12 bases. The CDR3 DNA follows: TGTGCCACCAGTGAGGGACAAGCGGGTGAGCAGTTCTTC. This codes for CATSEGQAGEQFF.

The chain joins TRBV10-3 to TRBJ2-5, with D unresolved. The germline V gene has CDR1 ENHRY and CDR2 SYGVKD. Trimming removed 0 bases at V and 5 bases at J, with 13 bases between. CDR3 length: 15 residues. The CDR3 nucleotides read TGTGCCATCAGTGAGTCAACGCTCACCGGGGAGACCCAGTACTTC. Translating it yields CAISESTLTGETQYF.

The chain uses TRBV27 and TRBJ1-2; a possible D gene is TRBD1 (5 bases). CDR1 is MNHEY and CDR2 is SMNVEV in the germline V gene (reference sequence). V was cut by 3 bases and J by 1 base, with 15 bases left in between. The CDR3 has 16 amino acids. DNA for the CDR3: TGTGCCAGCAGTTTTTTATCGGGGGGACTTAACTATGGCTACACCTTC. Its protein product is CASSFLSGGLNYGYTF.

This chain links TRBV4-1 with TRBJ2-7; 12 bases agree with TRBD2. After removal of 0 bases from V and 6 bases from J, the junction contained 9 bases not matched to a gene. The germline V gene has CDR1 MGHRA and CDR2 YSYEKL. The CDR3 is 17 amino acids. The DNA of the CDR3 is TGCGCCAGCAGCCAAGATCCTCCTAGCGGGAGGGCCTCCGAGCAGTACGTC. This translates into CASSQDPPSGRASEQYV.

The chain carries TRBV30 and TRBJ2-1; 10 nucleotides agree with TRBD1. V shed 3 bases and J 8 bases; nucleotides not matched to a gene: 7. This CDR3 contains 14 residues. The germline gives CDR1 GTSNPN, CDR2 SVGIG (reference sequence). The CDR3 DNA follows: TGTGCCTGGAGCCTACAGGGGACAGGGGATGAGCAGTTCTTC. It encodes CAWSLQGTGDEQFF.

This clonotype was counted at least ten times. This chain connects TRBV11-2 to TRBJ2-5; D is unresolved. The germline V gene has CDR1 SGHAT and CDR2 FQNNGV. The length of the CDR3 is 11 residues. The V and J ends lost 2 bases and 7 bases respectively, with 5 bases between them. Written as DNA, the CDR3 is TGTGCCAGCAGCTTATGGGGGACCCAGTACTTC. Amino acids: CASSLWGTQYF.

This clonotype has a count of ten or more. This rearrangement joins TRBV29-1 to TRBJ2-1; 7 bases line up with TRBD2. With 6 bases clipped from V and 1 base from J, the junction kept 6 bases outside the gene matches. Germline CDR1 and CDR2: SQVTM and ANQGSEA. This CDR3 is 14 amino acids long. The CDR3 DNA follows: TGCAGCGTCGGGGGGTTCAGGTCCTACAATGAGCAGTTCTTC. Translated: CSVGGFRSYNEQFF.

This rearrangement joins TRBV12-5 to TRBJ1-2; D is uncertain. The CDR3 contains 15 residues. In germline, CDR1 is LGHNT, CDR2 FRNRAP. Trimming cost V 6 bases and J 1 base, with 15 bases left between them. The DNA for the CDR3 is TGTGCTAGTGGCCCCCCCCGAGCACTTAACTATGGCTACACCTTC. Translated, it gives CASGPPRALNYGYTF.

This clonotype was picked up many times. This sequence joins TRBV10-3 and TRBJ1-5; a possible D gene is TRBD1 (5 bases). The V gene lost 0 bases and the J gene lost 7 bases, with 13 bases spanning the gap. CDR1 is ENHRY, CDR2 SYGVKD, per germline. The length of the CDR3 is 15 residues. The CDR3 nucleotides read TGTGCCATCAGTGAGTCCGGGGGTATAGAGCAGCCCCAGCATTTT. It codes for CAISESGGIEQPQHF.

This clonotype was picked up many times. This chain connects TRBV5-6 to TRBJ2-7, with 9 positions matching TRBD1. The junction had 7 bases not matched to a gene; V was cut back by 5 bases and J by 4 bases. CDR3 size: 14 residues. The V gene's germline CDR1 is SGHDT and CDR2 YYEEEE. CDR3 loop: CASRSQGALYEQYF. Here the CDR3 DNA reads TGTGCCAGCAGATCACAGGGGGCCTTGTACGAGCAGTACTTC.

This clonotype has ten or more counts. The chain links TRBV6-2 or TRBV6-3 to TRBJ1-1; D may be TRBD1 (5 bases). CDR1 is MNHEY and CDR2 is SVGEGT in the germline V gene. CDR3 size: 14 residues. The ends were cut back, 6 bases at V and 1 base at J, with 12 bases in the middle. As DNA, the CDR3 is TGTGCCAGCAGACCCAGGGCCTGGAACACTGAAGCTTTCTTT. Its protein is CASRPRAWNTEAFF.

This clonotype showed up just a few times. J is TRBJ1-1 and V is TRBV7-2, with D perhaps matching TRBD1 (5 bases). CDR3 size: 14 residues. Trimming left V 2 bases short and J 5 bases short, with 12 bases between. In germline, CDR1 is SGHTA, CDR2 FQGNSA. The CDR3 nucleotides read TGTGCCAGCAGCTTATTACTGGAGGGGACTGAAGCTTTCTTT. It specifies CASSLLLEGTEAFF. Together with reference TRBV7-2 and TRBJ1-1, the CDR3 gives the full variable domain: GAGVSQSPSNKVTEKGKDVELRCDPISGHTALYWYRQSLGQGLEFLIYFQGNSAPDKSGLPSDRFSAERTGGSVSTLTIQRTQQEDSAVYLCASSLLLEGTEAFFGQGTRLTVV.

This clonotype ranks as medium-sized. The DNA for the CDR3 is TGTGCCAGCAGTTCCGGACTAGCGGGAACCGGTGAGCAGTTCTTC. Its protein product is CASSSGLAGTGEQFF. The rearrangement links TRBV12-3 or TRBV12-4 to TRBJ2-1; TRBD2 aligns across 12 bases. Trimming at V came to 4 bases and at J to 9 bases, leaving 7 bases not matched to a gene. The CDR3 is made up of 15 amino acids.

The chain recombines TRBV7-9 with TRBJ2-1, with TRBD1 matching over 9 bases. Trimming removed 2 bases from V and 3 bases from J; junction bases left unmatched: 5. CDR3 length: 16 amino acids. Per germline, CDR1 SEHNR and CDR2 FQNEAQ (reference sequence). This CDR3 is CASSLRVDRGYNEQFF. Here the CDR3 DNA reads TGTGCCAGCAGCTTAAGAGTGGACAGGGGCTACAATGAGCAGTTCTTC.

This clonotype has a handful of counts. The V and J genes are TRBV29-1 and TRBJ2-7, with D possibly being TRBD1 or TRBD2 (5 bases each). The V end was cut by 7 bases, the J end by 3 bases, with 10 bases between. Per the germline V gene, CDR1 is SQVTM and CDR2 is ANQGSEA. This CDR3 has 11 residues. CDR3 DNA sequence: TGCAGCGCCGGGGACCACTACGAGCAGTACGTC. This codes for CSAGDHYEQYV.

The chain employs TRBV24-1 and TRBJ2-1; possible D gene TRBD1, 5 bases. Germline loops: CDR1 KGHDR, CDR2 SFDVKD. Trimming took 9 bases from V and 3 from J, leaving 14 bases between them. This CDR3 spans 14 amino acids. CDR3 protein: CATQFDDSYNEQFF. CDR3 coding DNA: TGTGCCACCCAGTTCGATGACAGCTACAATGAGCAGTTCTTC.

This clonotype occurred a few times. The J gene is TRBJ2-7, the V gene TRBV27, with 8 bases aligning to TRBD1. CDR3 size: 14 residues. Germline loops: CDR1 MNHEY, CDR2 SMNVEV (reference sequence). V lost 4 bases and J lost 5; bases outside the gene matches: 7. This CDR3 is CASSYGQGTNEQYF. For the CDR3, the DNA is TGTGCCAGCAGTTACGGACAGGGAACTAACGAGCAGTACTTC.

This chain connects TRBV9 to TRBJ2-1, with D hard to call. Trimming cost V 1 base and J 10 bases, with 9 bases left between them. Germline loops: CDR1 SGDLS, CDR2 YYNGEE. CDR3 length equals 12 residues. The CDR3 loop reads CASSVTSHEQFF. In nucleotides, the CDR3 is TGTGCCAGCAGCGTAACCTCCCACGAGCAGTTCTTC.

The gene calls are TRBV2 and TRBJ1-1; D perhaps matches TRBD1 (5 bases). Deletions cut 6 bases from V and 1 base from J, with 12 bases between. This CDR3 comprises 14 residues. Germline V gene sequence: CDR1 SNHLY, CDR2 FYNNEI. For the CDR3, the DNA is TGTGCCAGCAGCGCCGGGACGGAGAACACTGAAGCTTTCTTT. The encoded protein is CASSAGTENTEAFF.

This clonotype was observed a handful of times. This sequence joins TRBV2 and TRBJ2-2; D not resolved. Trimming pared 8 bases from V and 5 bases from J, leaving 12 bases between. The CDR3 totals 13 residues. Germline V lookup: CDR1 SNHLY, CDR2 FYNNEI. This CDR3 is CASASPGTGELFF. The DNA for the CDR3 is TGTGCCAGCGCCTCCCCCGGAACCGGGGAGCTGTTTTTT.

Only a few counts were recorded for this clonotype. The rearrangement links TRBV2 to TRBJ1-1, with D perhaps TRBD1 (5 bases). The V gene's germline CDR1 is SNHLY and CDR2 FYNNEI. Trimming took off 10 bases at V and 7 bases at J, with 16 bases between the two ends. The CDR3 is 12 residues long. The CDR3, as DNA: TGTGCCACCCCGGGGGGTATTGGTGAAGCTTTCTTT. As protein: CATPGGIGEAFF.

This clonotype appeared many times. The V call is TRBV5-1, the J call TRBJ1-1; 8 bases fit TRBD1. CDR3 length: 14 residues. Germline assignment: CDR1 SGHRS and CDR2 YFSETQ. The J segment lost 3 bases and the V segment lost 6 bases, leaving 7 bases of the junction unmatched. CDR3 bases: TGCGCCAGCACGTTCAGGGGGCCGGACACTGAAGCTTTCTTT. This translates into CASTFRGPDTEAFF.

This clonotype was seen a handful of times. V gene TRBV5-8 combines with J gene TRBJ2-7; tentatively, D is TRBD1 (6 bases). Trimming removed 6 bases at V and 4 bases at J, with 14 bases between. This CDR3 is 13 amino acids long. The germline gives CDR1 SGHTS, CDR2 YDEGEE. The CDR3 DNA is TGTGCCAGCAACACTGGGACATTTTACGAGCAGTACGTC. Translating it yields CASNTGTFYEQYV.

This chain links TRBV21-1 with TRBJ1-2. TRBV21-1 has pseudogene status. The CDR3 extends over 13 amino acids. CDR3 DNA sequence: TGTGCCAGAAGCAACCCTCCAGGGAGCGGCTACACCTTC. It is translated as CARSNPPGSGYTF.

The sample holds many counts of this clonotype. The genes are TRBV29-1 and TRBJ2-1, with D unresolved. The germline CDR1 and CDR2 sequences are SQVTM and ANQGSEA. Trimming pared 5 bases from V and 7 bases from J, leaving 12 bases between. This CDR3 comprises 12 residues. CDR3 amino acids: CSVHPERNEQFF. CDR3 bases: TGCAGCGTTCACCCGGAGAGGAATGAGCAGTTCTTC.

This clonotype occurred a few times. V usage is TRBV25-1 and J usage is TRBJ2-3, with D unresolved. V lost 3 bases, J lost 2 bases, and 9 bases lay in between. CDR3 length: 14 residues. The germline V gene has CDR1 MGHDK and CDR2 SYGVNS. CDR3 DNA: TGTGCCAGCAGTGAGGTCGATTTCACAGATACGCAGTATTTT. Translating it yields CASSEVDFTDTQYF.

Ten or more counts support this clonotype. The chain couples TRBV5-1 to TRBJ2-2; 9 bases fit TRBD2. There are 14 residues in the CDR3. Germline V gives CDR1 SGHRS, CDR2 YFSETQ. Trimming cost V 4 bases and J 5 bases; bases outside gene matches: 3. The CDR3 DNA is TGCGCCAGCAGCGTTGCGGGAGGGACCGGGGAGCTGTTTTTT. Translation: CASSVAGGTGELFF. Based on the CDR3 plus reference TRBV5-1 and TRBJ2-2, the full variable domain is KAGVTQTPRYLIKTRGQQVTLSCSPISGHRSVSWYQQTPGQGLQFLFEYFSETQRNKGNFPGRFSGRQFSNSRSEMNVSTLELGDSALYLCASSVAGGTGELFFGEGSRLTVL.

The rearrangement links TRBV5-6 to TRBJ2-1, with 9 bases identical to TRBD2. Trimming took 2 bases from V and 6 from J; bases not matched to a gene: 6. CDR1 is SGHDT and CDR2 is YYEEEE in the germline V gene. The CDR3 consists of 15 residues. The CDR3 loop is CASSFPSGTGNEQFF. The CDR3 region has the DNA TGTGCCAGCAGCTTCCCTAGCGGGACGGGCAATGAGCAGTTCTTC.